What follows describes a single T cell receptor (beta chain). What this receptor recognizes is not known. One base away there is no much larger clone; base qualities are not given. The data are from a study of naive and memory T cell subsets (dated by TCRdb to about 2017). Context from the whole study: An open-source, UMI-based TCR alpha and beta sequencing pipeline was applied to sorted naive and memory peripheral blood T cell subsets. The results of the functional CMV T cell responses matched the IgG serology results in every case. RNA was DNase-treated and reverse transcribed with TCR constant-region primers, mostly using SuperScript III.

Library preparation employed UMI-ligation and nested PCR. To cover both TRBC1 and TRBC2, the beta constant-region primer consisted of an equimolar mix of two oligonucleotides. Four rounds of PCR, combining the SP2 primer with nested alpha and beta constant-region primers, were used to amplify the ligated cDNA. A single-stranded oligonucleotide containing the SP2 primer and a 12-nucleotide UMI was joined to the 3' end of the cDNA by T4 RNA ligase 1. The ligation reaction was kept at 16 degrees C for 20-24 hours. PCR2 was typically run as a SYBR Green qPCR and stopped at a predetermined threshold to prevent over-amplification. Apart from the first purification, every purification step used Agencourt AMPure XP magnetic beads. Library quantification was done by Qubit, followed by a TapeStation check on which the main peak was expected at around 650 bp. The pooled libraries were sequenced on an Illumina MiSeq using v2 2x251 paired-end kits, which usually yielded roughly 0.95-2.1 million reads per sample. Each sample library was pooled at roughly 4.1 nM, and about 4.5-7.5% PhiX was included to improve cluster recognition. The study's processing was this. Using tag matching that tolerated one base-pair mismatch, Decombinator assigned V and J genes to FASTQ reads that had been processed by Demultiplexor. UMIs were used by Collapsinator to correct both sequencing errors and frequency errors arising from PCR heterogeneity. TCRs were translated and CDR3s were extracted from the conserved cysteine to the FGXG phenylalanine by CDR3Translator, with non-productive sequences being flagged. Gini, Shannon entropy and inverse Simpson indices were calculated on repertoires subsampled to equal numbers of UMI-defined TCRs. Within the linear range, a power law was fitted by maximum likelihood to the distributions of clonotype abundance. On one naive CD8 sample, the pipeline and MIGEC gave similar UMI counts, unique TCR numbers and clonal distributions. In one analysis, naive TCRs also found in any memory subset of the same donor were removed from the naive repertoire. The repertoires were searched for under 7,500 CMV-associated CDR3 sequences that had been compiled from VDJdb and a published dataset. TCRdb applied fastp at Q25 and MiXCR to the public reads, then kept only in-frame beta chains. Under each unique CDR3 protein, matching rows form one entry showing the most common genes and DNA. TCRdb assigned the V and J calls; the authors' analysis was not used. Across this sample there are over 110,000 distinct CDR3 sequences, with around 21% seen only once. More than 0.6% of the sample is taken by the ten largest.

From the second PCR step on, the TCR alpha and beta chain libraries were amplified in separate reactions. The CMV status of each donor was determined by measuring IFNgamma production from CD4+ T cells after fresh PBMCs had been stimulated overnight with CMV viral lysate. Miltenyi beads were used first to positively select CD4 T cells, and CD8 T cells were then positively selected from the CD4-negative fraction. Cells stained for CD3, CD4, CD8, CD45RA, CD27 and a live/dead dye were sorted on a BD Aria II into four subsets by CD45RA and CD27. A few healthy volunteers provided blood, and the blood of each volunteer was split into CD4 and CD8 T cells and then into four differentiation subsets. Approximately 120 ml of peripheral blood was drawn per donor, and PBMC were isolated by Ficoll-Paque PLUS density-gradient centrifugation. The sorted cells were lysed in RLT buffer, after which RNA was extracted using a Qiagen RNeasy kit and kept at -80 degrees C.

The CDR3 covers 14 residues, taking in both the cysteine and the phenylalanine. Of all the DNA, just the CDR3 is kept, 42 bases in frame from base 1. Germline trimming: 10 bases from V, 2 bases from J; junction bases outside gene matches: 11. Overall results and qualifications from the work: Once error correction was done, more than 95% of naive TCR sequences showed up just once, which made the naive abundance distributions much steeper than those of the memory subsets. The repertoire findings for the naive and memory subsets could not be validated, as no ground truth was available. Each clonotype was defined as a single alpha or beta chain sequence rather than as a paired alpha/beta receptor. In both CD4 and CD8 cells, the Gini index increased while Shannon and inverse Simpson diversity decreased from naive through CM, EM and EMRA. RNA-based TCR counts may be affected by expression changes linked to T cell activation and differentiation. A few larger clonotypes were present in naive repertoires, especially CD8 naive repertoires, and these clonotypes were possibly memory cells re-expressing CD45RA. TCR abundance followed a power law with an exponent that was different for naive and memory subsets but consistent across the three individuals.

The source material was naive CD8+ T cells from blood. The cell subset or site label for this specimen denotes: naive T cells, CD45RA high CD27+. The rearrangement joined TRBV12-3 or TRBV12-4 to TRBJ2-7, with 7 bases matching TRBD2. This clonotype originated in a human donor in good health. Here the CDR3 is given as CATAPGLTPYEQYF. The sequenced DNA is TGTGCCACTGCTCCGGGACTAACTCCCTACGAGCAGTACTTC.